A selection of T cell receptor beta chains follows, all from one sample in a study of OX40 agonist ivuxolimab in advanced cancers. Profiled with immunoSEQ multiplex PCR; TCRdb holds only in-frame clones, not every one. The sample shows tens of thousands of clones, 79% of them seen only once. This specimen consisted of CD4+ or CD8+ T cells sorted from blood, obtained in a trial of the OX40 agonist ivuxolimab. The receptors derive from an adult with an advanced solid tumor such as melanoma, head and neck, liver or kidney cancer. CDR3s include the opening cysteine and the closing phenylalanine or tryptophan. D genes are given only for firm matches. Rows give clone size only sometimes, using once, few, many, or a class for an expanded clone.

j_gene,d_gene,v_gene,abundance,CDR3aa,CDR3nt
TRBJ2-7,NA,TRBV27,once,CASGRVEQYF,TGTGCCAGCGGGCGAGTCGAGCAGTACTTC
TRBJ2-7,NA,TRBV7-1,NA,CASSDQGVGVLSEQYF,TGTGCCAGCAGCGACCAGGGAGTGGGAGTCTTGAGCGAGCAGTACTTC
TRBJ1-2,TRBD1,TRBV10-3,NA,CAINAGTGTYGYTF,TGTGCCATCAACGCCGGGACAGGTACCTATGGCTACACCTTC
TRBJ1-2,TRBD1,TRBV2,NA,CARTTGTDSNYGYTF,TGTGCCAGGACAACCGGGACAGACAGTAACTATGGCTACACCTTC
TRBJ2-2,NA,TRBV10-1,NA,CASTRGGTKNTGELFF,TGCGCCAGCACCAGGGGGGGGACAAAGAACACCGGGGAGCTGTTTTTT
TRBJ2-1,NA,TRBV18,NA,CASSPLGSHNEQFF,TGTGCCAGCTCACCCCTCGGGTCCCACAATGAGCAGTTCTTC
TRBJ1-1,TRBD1,TRBV7-9,once,CASSSQGTGARTEAFF,TGTGCCAGCAGCTCCCAGGGTACAGGGGCGAGGACTGAAGCTTTCTTT
TRBJ1-1,TRBD1,TRBV6-1,NA,CASSGQGALGAFF,TGTGCCAGCAGTGGACAGGGGGCCTTAGGAGCTTTCTTT
TRBJ2-1,TRBD2,TRBV30,NA,CAWGLAGEQFF,TGTGCCTGGGGGTTAGCGGGGGAGCAGTTCTTC
TRBJ1-1,NA,TRBV7-9,NA,CASSLQQLDTEAFF,TGTGCCAGCAGCTTACAACAGTTGGACACTGAAGCTTTCTTT
TRBJ1-5,TRBD1,TRBV2,NA,CASSEGQGSNQPQHF,TGTGCCAGCAGTGAGGGACAGGGCAGCAATCAGCCCCAGCATTTT
TRBJ1-1,NA,TRBV15,NA,CATSRPSPGSPAFF,TGTGCCACCAGCAGGCCCTCCCCAGGGTCCCCAGCTTTCTTT
TRBJ2-2,NA,TRBV6-4,NA,CASSDGRVNTGELFF,TGTGCCAGCAGTGACGGCAGGGTGAACACCGGGGAGCTGTTTTTT
TRBJ2-2,NA,TRBV29-1,once,CSVWTANTGELFF,TGCAGCGTTTGGACAGCGAACACCGGGGAGCTGTTTTTT
TRBJ2-5,TRBD2,TRBV19,NA,CASRSSGGAETQYF,TGTGCCAGTAGATCTAGCGGGGGGGCGGAGACCCAGTACTTC
TRBJ1-2,NA,TRBV28,once,CASRAGANYGYTF,TGTGCCAGCAGGGCGGGGGCGAACTATGGCTACACCTTC
TRBJ2-7,TRBD1,TRBV15,NA,CATSDTPGQGSYEQYF,TGTGCCACCAGCGACACGCCGGGACAGGGGTCGTACGAGCAGTACTTC
TRBJ2-5,NA,TRBV14,NA,CASSQVQNVQETQYF,TGTGCCAGCAGCCAAGTTCAAAATGTTCAAGAGACCCAGTACTTC
TRBJ2-2,TRBD1,TRBV5-1,NA,CASSFDRASDTGELFF,TGCGCCAGCAGCTTTGACAGGGCGTCGGACACCGGGGAGCTGTTTTTT
TRBJ2-5,NA,TRBV11-2,NA,CASSLRWGETETQYF,TGTGCCAGCAGTCTAAGATGGGGGGAAACGGAGACCCAGTACTTC
TRBJ2-1,NA,TRBV19,NA,CASSKGGLNEQFF,TGTGCCAGTAGTAAGGGGGGGCTCAATGAGCAGTTCTTC
TRBJ2-3,TRBD1,TRBV5-8,once,CASGSGTGAFTDTQYF,TGTGCCAGCGGCTCCGGCACAGGGGCCTTCACAGATACGCAGTATTTT
TRBJ2-7,NA,TRBV6-5,NA,CASSYSDEQYF,TGTGCCAGCAGTTACTCGGACGAGCAGTACTTC
TRBJ2-2,NA,TRBV10-1,NA,CASSSHRVSDTGELFF,TGCGCCAGCAGTAGTCACAGGGTATCGGACACCGGGGAGCTGTTTTTT
TRBJ2-7,NA,TRBV12-5,NA,CASASRGGEQYF,TGTGCTAGTGCCTCTCGGGGAGGCGAGCAGTACTTC
TRBJ1-5,NA,TRBV10-1,NA,CASSSGLSQPQHF,TGCGCCAGCAGCTCAGGGTTGTCTCAGCCCCAGCATTTT
TRBJ2-3,NA,TRBV28,NA,CASSFQGAGTDTQYF,TGTGCCAGCAGTTTTCAGGGAGCGGGCACAGATACGCAGTATTTT
TRBJ2-2,TRBD2,TRBV7-9,NA,CASSLAASGGAAGELFF,TGTGCCAGCAGCTTAGCTGCTAGCGGGGGGGCCGCCGGGGAGCTGTTTTTT
TRBJ2-5,NA,TRBV19,once,CASSINGGETQYF,TGTGCCAGTAGTATTAACGGGGGAGAGACCCAGTACTTC
TRBJ2-2,NA,TRBV6-5,NA,CASSMTGVLGELFF,TGTGCCAGCAGCATGACAGGTGTTTTGGGGGAGCTGTTTTTT
TRBJ2-5,NA,TRBV4-2,NA,CASSLGGGGIETQYF,TGTGCCAGCAGCCTAGGGGGCGGGGGAATAGAGACCCAGTACTTC
TRBJ1-6,NA,TRBV2,NA,CASSLPGSSSYNSPLHF,TGTGCCAGCAGTCTTCCAGGGTCGAGCTCCTATAATTCACCCCTCCACTTT
TRBJ1-6,NA,TRBV5-8,NA,CASSLEGNPYNSPLHF,TGTGCCAGCAGCTTGGAAGGGAACCCCTATAATTCACCCCTCCACTTT
TRBJ1-2,TRBD1,TRBV10-2,NA,CASRARQGGDNGYTF,TGCGCCAGCAGAGCGAGACAGGGAGGGGATAATGGCTACACCTTC
TRBJ1-2,NA,TRBV2,medium-sized,CAIPRPGHTNYGYTF,TGTGCCATTCCCCGTCCGGGACACACTAACTATGGCTACACCTTC
TRBJ2-5,TRBD1,TRBV5-4,NA,CASIDRQGLQETQYF,TGTGCCAGCATCGACCGACAGGGGCTACAAGAGACCCAGTACTTC
TRBJ1-1,NA,TRBV2,NA,CASSRGENTEAFF,TGTGCCAGCAGTAGGGGAGAGAACACTGAAGCTTTCTTT
TRBJ1-2,TRBD1,TRBV11-2,NA,CASSSFRRGPNYGYTF,TGTGCCAGCAGCTCATTCAGGAGGGGGCCCAACTATGGCTACACCTTC
TRBJ2-7,TRBD2,TRBV4-1,few,CASSAGTSGGADEQYF,TGCGCCAGCAGCGCCGGGACTAGCGGGGGGGCTGACGAGCAGTACTTC
TRBJ1-1,NA,TRBV9,NA,CASSLTPDGPEAFF,TGTGCCAGCAGCTTAACACCCGACGGCCCTGAAGCTTTCTTT
TRBJ1-1,NA,TRBV4-1,few,CASSRRTDTEAFF,TGCGCCAGCAGCCGCCGGACAGACACTGAAGCTTTCTTT
TRBJ1-6,NA,TRBV6-5,few,CASRFINSPLHF,TGTGCCAGCCGCTTTATTAATTCACCCCTCCACTTT
TRBJ2-1,NA,TRBV4-2,NA,CASSQERVPINEQFF,TGTGCCAGCAGCCAAGAGAGAGTGCCGATCAATGAGCAGTTCTTC
TRBJ1-1,TRBD1,TRBV9,few,CASSVVGGHTEAFF,TGTGCCAGCAGCGTAGTAGGGGGCCACACTGAAGCTTTCTTT
TRBJ2-2,TRBD1,TRBV7-2,NA,CASSLEGDRVTGELFF,TGTGCCAGCAGCTTAGAAGGGGACAGGGTTACCGGGGAGCTGTTTTTT
TRBJ1-2,NA,TRBV6-5,once,CASSYSWDPGNYGYTF,TGTGCCAGCAGTTACTCGTGGGATCCCGGGAATTATGGCTACACCTTC
TRBJ2-1,NA,TRBV5-1,NA,CASSGNRGGHNEQFF,TGCGCCAGCAGCGGAAATCGGGGTGGCCACAATGAGCAGTTCTTC
TRBJ1-1,TRBD1,TRBV6-6,NA,CASTPTGGTEAFF,TGTGCCAGCACCCCTACAGGGGGCACTGAAGCTTTCTTT